This T cell receptor beta chain was sequenced for a study of T cell responses to AZD1222 COVID-19 vaccine. Data came from immunoSEQ multiplex PCR; TCRdb stores just in-frame clones and leaves some out. The sample includes 50,000 to 65,000 clones, 75% to 90% of them seen just once. V lost 3 bases and J lost 0, with 9 bases in between. Germline lookup yields CDR1 MNHEY and CDR2 SVGAGI. The length of the CDR3 is 14 residues. The source is an adult who received the AZD1222 COVID-19 vaccine. The specimen comprised peripheral blood, sampled 28 days after the second AZD1222 dose. The chain recombines TRBV6-5 with TRBJ2-7; maybe TRBD2 (5 bases). CDR3 bases: TGTGCCAGCAGTTATGGACTGGACTCCTACGAGCAGTACTTC. Encoded protein: CASSYGLDSYEQYF.